This entry lists 26 T cell receptor beta chains sequenced from one sample in a study of a mutant IDH1 vaccine in newly diagnosed glioma. Which antigens these TCRs recognize remains unknown. The time point is: week 23, last vaccination. A single vaccine dose contained 300 ug of mutant IDH1 20-mer peptide, and topical imiquimod was used with it. Profiled with immunoSEQ multiplex PCR; TCRdb holds only in-frame clones, not every one. Of about 60,000 clones detected, about 87% appear once; the ten largest clones hold under 1.5%. Sequenced here: PBMCs, sampled from a glioma patient whose treatment included an IDH1 peptide vaccine. All receptors come from a man in his forties with glioma.

This chain's CDR3 is CASSLIGRQETQYF. The CDR3 DNA sequence: TGCGCCAGCAGCTTGATCGGCAGACAAGAGACCCAGTACTTC. V gene TRBV5-1 combines with J gene TRBJ2-5; the D is unclear. Germline V CDR1 and CDR2: SGHRS, YFSETQ. Trimming pared 1 base from V and 2 bases from J, leaving 9 bases between. The CDR3 spans 14 residues.

CDR3 sequence (DNA): TGTGCCAGCTCACCACAGGGAGCTAACTATGGCTACACCTTC. It specifies CASSPQGANYGYTF. The chain couples TRBV18 to TRBJ1-2; D is uncertain. This CDR3 spans 14 amino acids. Germline CDR1 is KGHSH and CDR2 is LQKENI. Between the trimmed V and J ends, which lost 1 base and 0 bases, there was a span of 6 bases.

The rearrangement uses TRBV7-9 and TRBJ2-5; no firm D call. V was trimmed by 3 bases and J by 4 bases, leaving 12 bases between them. The CDR3 is made up of 14 amino acids. Per germline, CDR1 SEHNR and CDR2 FQNEAQ (reference sequence). The CDR3 protein is CASSFLSSTETQYF. As DNA, the CDR3 is TGTGCCAGCAGCTTCCTTAGCTCTACAGAGACCCAGTACTTC.

The chain is built from TRBV5-1 and TRBJ1-2, with a possible D match to TRBD1 (6 bases). V lost 0 bases and J 1 base, leaving 10 bases between the germline ends. The CDR3 is 15 residues long. CDR1 is SGHRS and CDR2 is YFSETQ in the germline V gene. CDR3 sequence reads: CASSLAAGVNYGYTF. In DNA form, the CDR3 reads TGCGCCAGCAGCTTGGCCGCAGGGGTTAACTATGGCTACACCTTC.

The chain carries TRBV29-1 and TRBJ2-7, with 10 bases lining up with TRBD1. J was trimmed by 0 bases and V by 7 bases; bases with no gene match: 6. The CDR3 totals 14 residues. In germline, CDR1 is SQVTM, CDR2 ANQGSEA. The CDR3 region has the DNA TGCAGCGCTGCGGACAGGGGGGTCTCCTACGAGCAGTACTTC. Translating gives CSAADRGVSYEQYF.

J is TRBJ2-7 and V is TRBV7-2; TRBD2 matches at 12 bases. V lost 4 bases, J lost 3 bases, and 4 bases stayed unmatched. CDR1 is SGHTA, CDR2 FQGNSA, per germline. The length of the CDR3 is 15 residues. The CDR3 reads CASSSQTSGSYEQYF. The DNA for the CDR3 is TGTGCCAGCAGCTCCCAGACTAGCGGGAGCTACGAGCAGTACTTC.

V gene TRBV7-2 combines with J gene TRBJ1-4; tentatively, D is TRBD1 (6 bases). Germline CDR1 reads SGHTA; CDR2 reads FQGNSA. Trimming shortened V by 2 bases and J by 7 bases, and 14 bases separated the two germline ends. The CDR3 extends over 15 amino acids. The CDR3 reads CASSLFGDMGEKLFF. The DNA for the CDR3 is TGTGCCAGCAGCTTATTCGGGGACATGGGTGAAAAACTGTTTTTT.

This chain joins TRBV7-6 and TRBJ2-5, with D perhaps matching TRBD2 (6 bases). The germline V gene encodes CDR1 SGHVS and CDR2 FNYEAQ. Trimming cost V 8 bases and J 3 bases, with 19 bases left between them. The CDR3 is 15 amino acids. The CDR3, as DNA: TGTGCCAGCTGCTGGTTTGGAACGGGAGAAGAGACCCAGTACTTC. Its protein product is CASCWFGTGEETQYF.

This chain links TRBV7-5 with TRBJ2-5; TRBD2 is taken as the D call from the table, unchecked against the DNA. TRBV7-5 is a listed pseudogene. CDR3 length: 15 amino acids. Here the CDR3 reads CVRGSREAVQETQYF. For the CDR3, the DNA is TGTGTCAGAGGATCGCGGGAGGCGGTCCAAGAGACCCAGTACTTC.

V usage is TRBV28 and J usage is TRBJ2-7, with 9 bases identical to TRBD1. V was clipped by 3 bases and J by 5 bases; unmatched bases: 8. The germline gives CDR1 MDHEN, CDR2 SYDVKM. This CDR3 spans 15 amino acids. In nucleotides, the CDR3 is TGTGCCAGCAGTTTTAGTGGGACAGGGTCCAACGAGCAGTACTTC. It translates to CASSFSGTGSNEQYF.

In its sample, this clone was seen a few times. The V and J genes are TRBV7-2 and TRBJ2-3; D gene ambiguous. Trimming left V 3 bases short and J 1 base short, with 8 bases between. CDR1 and CDR2 (germline): SGHTA, FQGNSA. This CDR3 comprises 14 residues. The CDR3 bases are TGTGCCAGCAGCTTCTTACAAGGCACAGATACGCAGTATTTT. It codes for CASSFLQGTDTQYF.

The chain couples TRBV5-1 to TRBJ2-7; D ambiguous. This CDR3 is built from 15 residues. Trimming left V 0 bases short and J 4 bases short, with 14 bases between. Germline CDR1 and CDR2: SGHRS and YFSETQ. The CDR3 sequence: CASSLEGMFRYEQYF. CDR3 nucleotides: TGCGCCAGCAGCTTGGAAGGCATGTTTAGGTACGAGCAGTACTTC.

This chain connects TRBV25-1 to TRBJ1-2; tentatively, D is TRBD1 (5 bases). V was trimmed by 2 bases and J by 4 bases, leaving 17 bases between them. Germline V gene lookup returns CDR1 MGHDK and CDR2 SYGVNS. This CDR3 is built from 16 residues. CDR3 nucleotides: TGTGCCAGCAGTGAAAAATCGAGGGGACTGGGCTATGGCTACACCTTC. It encodes CASSEKSRGLGYGYTF.

The chain combines TRBV4-1 with TRBJ2-7; perhaps TRBD2 as D (6 bases). Trimming cost V 9 bases and J 5 bases, with 29 bases left between them. In germline, CDR1 is MGHRA, CDR2 YSYEKL. The CDR3 sequence is 17 residues long. Here the CDR3 reads CASTQEKFKEWGDEQYF. The CDR3 DNA reads as TGCGCCAGTACGCAAGAAAAGTTCAAGGAGTGGGGGGACGAGCAGTACTTC.

This clone was counted a few times. The V gene is TRBV11-3, the J gene TRBJ2-1; 7 positions match TRBD1. The ends lost 5 bases at V and 2 bases at J; junction bases unmatched: 6. The CDR3 sequence is 15 residues long. The germline gives CDR1 SGHNT, CDR2 YENEEA. The CDR3 sequence is CASSPRGTAYNEQFF. The CDR3 coding sequence is TGTGCCAGCAGCCCTAGGGGGACAGCCTACAATGAGCAGTTCTTC. The full variable domain, its missing parts supplied by reference TRBV11-3 and TRBJ2-1, is EAGVVQSPRYKIIEKKQPVAFWCNPISGHNTLYWYLQNLGQGPELLIRYENEEAVDDSQLPKDRFSAERLKGVDSTLKIQPAELGDSAVYLCASSPRGTAYNEQFFGPGTRLTVL.

This chain uses TRBV7-2 with TRBJ2-7; D call uncertain. Per the germline V gene, CDR1 is SGHTA and CDR2 is FQGNSA. V gave up 4 bases and J gave up 3 bases, with 7 bases separating them. CDR3 length: 12 residues. The CDR3, as DNA: TGTGCCAGCAGCTCGCAGCTCTACGAGCAGTACTTC. It codes for CASSSQLYEQYF.

The chain recombines TRBV27 with TRBJ2-1; 10 nucleotides agree with TRBD2. The V and J ends lost 10 bases and 8 bases, in that order; junction bases with no gene match: 14. This CDR3 contains 15 residues. Germline assignment: CDR1 MNHEY and CDR2 SMNVEV (reference sequence). For the CDR3, the DNA is TGTGCCACCTTGTCACTAGCGGGGAGGAACCATGAGCAGTTCTTC. Protein product: CATLSLAGRNHEQFF.

This chain uses TRBV7-9 with TRBJ1-2; D perhaps matches TRBD1 (6 bases). Germline-derived CDR1 and CDR2 are SEHNR and FQNEAQ (reference sequence). V was shortened by 5 bases and J by 3 bases, with 13 bases between the two germline ends. The CDR3 totals 14 residues. CDR3 bases: TGTGCCAGCAGCACCCGGGACAAGGACTATGGCTACACCTTC. It codes for CASSTRDKDYGYTF.

The CDR3 sequence: CASSLGRGLRLFF. CDR3 sequence (DNA): TGTGCCAGCAGCTTAGGGAGGGGGCTTCGCCTGTTTTTT. The V gene is TRBV7-6, the J gene TRBJ1-4; 7 bases line up with TRBD1. V shed 1 base, J shed 14 bases, and the junction held 7 bases outside the gene matches. The CDR3 has 13 amino acids. The germline gives CDR1 SGHVS, CDR2 FNYEAQ.

The chain couples TRBV5-8 to TRBJ2-3; 7 nucleotides agree with TRBD2. The CDR3 sequence is 16 residues long. The germline V gene encodes CDR1 SGHTS and CDR2 YDEGEE. V lost 1 base and J lost 3; bases outside the gene matches: 8. The CDR3, as DNA: TGTGCCAGCAGCTTGTACTTTAGGGGAGGGACAGATACGCAGTATTTT. Translating it yields CASSLYFRGGTDTQYF.

The gene calls are TRBV19 and TRBJ2-1, with D unresolved. The CDR3 sequence is 14 residues long. From germline, CDR1 is LNHDA and CDR2 SQIVND (reference sequence). V lost 3 bases and J 3 bases, leaving 9 bases between the germline ends. The CDR3 DNA reads as TGTGCCAGTAGTATCGGGCGGATCTACAATGAGCAGTTCTTC. This sequence encodes CASSIGRIYNEQFF.

The chain couples TRBV7-2 to TRBJ2-5; 11 positions agree with TRBD2. The V gene end was trimmed by 4 bases and the J gene end by 5 bases; junction bases not matched to a gene: 12. Germline CDR1 and CDR2: SGHTA and FQGNSA. The CDR3 covers 17 residues. The CDR3 DNA reads as TGTGCCAGCAGCTCCAGAAGAGGGACTAGCGGTGGGGAGACCCAGTACTTC. Protein sequence: CASSSRRGTSGGETQYF.

This clone occurred once. The chain couples TRBV5-5 to TRBJ2-2; D is unresolved. CDR3 size: 13 residues. CDR1 is SGHKS and CDR2 is YYEKEE in the germline V gene (reference sequence). V was shortened by 4 bases and J by 6 bases, with 10 bases between the two germline ends. The CDR3 nucleotides are TGTGCCAGCAGCCTTACTTCGGCCGGGGAGCTGTTTTTT. As protein: CASSLTSAGELFF.

The CDR3 is CASSPKTPGQMNTEAFF. CDR3 sequence (DNA): TGTGCCAGCTCACCAAAGACACCGGGACAAATGAACACTGAAGCTTTCTTT. The chain combines TRBV18 with TRBJ1-1, with a weak D call TRBD1 (6 bases). The ends were cut back, 2 bases at V and 0 bases at J, with 16 bases in the middle. Germline V lookup: CDR1 KGHSH, CDR2 LQKENI. This CDR3 contains 17 residues.

This chain links TRBV29-1 with TRBJ2-1, with 9 bases lining up with TRBD1. J lost 1 base, V lost 7 bases, and 2 bases had no gene match. Germline CDR1 SQVTM, CDR2 ANQGSEA. This CDR3 comprises 13 residues. CDR3 in DNA: TGCAGCGGGGACAGGGATTCCTACAATGAGCAGTTCTTC. Translation: CSGDRDSYNEQFF.

The rearrangement links TRBV5-5 to TRBJ2-7; no firm D call. V was shortened by 1 base and J by 3 bases, with 11 bases between the two germline ends. CDR1 is SGHKS and CDR2 is YYEKEE in the germline V gene (reference sequence). This CDR3 spans 14 amino acids. The CDR3 loop reads CASSLIVPLYEQYF. CDR3 bases: TGTGCCAGCAGCTTGATTGTACCCCTCTACGAGCAGTACTTC.